Sequencing of this TCR beta chain was carried out in a study of CD8 T cells in Susac syndrome. General study findings and limits: The CD4+ T cell repertoire of patients with Susac syndrome showed no detectable clonal expansion.

This clonotype was recorded once. What it binds is unknown. With V trimmed by 4 bases and J by 1 base, 5 bases remained unmatched. The CDR3 length is 16 residues. Germline V lookup: CDR1 MNHNY, CDR2 SVGAGI (reference sequence). Roughly 0.45 to 1 ug RNA was reverse transcribed with random hexamers. Coverage of TCR beta CDR3 amplification by immunoSEQ multiplex PCR extended to 54 Vbeta and 13 Jbeta. TCRdb called the immunoSEQ multiplex PCR reads again in MiXCR, with one record for every CDR3 protein. In the table there are about 120,000 distinct CDR3 sequences, 96% of which are singletons. This TCR was recovered from a human donor with Susac syndrome. Sequencing was carried out using CD4+ T cells from PBMCs. This chain joins TRBV6-6 and TRBJ2-1, with 9 bases identical to TRBD2. Here the CDR3 reads CASSSRAGGSYNEQFF. CDR3 nucleotides: TGTGCCAGCAGTTCCCGAGCGGGAGGATCCTACAATGAGCAGTTCTTC.